This entry lists 32 T cell receptor beta chains sequenced from one sample in a study of lymphopenia after photon versus proton radiotherapy. TCRdb keeps only in-frame clones here, not all; method: immunoSEQ multiplex PCR. The sample contains roughly 30,000 clones, about 94% of which appear only once. Sequencing was performed on peripheral blood, taken from a patient treated with photon-based radiotherapy. The receptor source for this set is a woman between 50 and 59 years old with cholangiocarcinoma.

The chain employs TRBV7-8 and TRBJ1-1, with TRBD1 matching over 12 bases. Germline values: CDR1 SGHVS, CDR2 FQNEAQ. The J segment lost 10 bases and the V segment lost 5 bases, leaving 14 bases of the junction unmatched. The CDR3 has 16 amino acids. CDR3 coding DNA: TGTGCCAGCAGCGTAAGAGCCGGGACAGGGGGCCCTAGAGCTTTCTTT. This encodes CASSVRAGTGGPRAFF.

J is TRBJ2-7 and V is TRBV7-2, with 8 bases aligning to TRBD1. Trimming removed 5 bases from V and 2 bases from J; junction bases left unmatched: 5. There are 14 residues in the CDR3. CDR1 is SGHTA, CDR2 FQGNSA, per germline. The CDR3 bases are TGTGCCAGCAGCATCGACAGGGGCCCCTACGAGCAGTACTTC. Translation gives CASSIDRGPYEQYF.

This CDR3 reads CASSRTEAFF. The CDR3 DNA is TGTGCCAGCAGCCGCACTGAAGCTTTCTTT. This rearrangement joins TRBV6-1 to TRBJ1-1; D remains unclear. V lost 6 bases to trimming and J lost 4 bases, with 3 bases between them. The germline CDR1 and CDR2 sequences are MNHNS and SASEGT. This CDR3 is built from 10 residues.

The chain has TRBV10-3 and TRBJ1-2, with 7 bases fitting TRBD1. Trimming at V came to 5 bases and at J to 4 bases, leaving 10 bases not matched to a gene. The germline V gene has CDR1 ENHRY and CDR2 SYGVKD. The CDR3 length is 15 residues. CDR3 sequence reads: CAISRQGPGGYGYTF. DNA of the CDR3: TGTGCCATCAGTAGACAGGGCCCGGGGGGCTATGGCTACACCTTC.

The chain recombines TRBV7-9 with TRBJ2-3; 12 bases map to TRBD2. The CDR3 loop spans 16 amino acids. Trimming removed 5 bases from V and 2 bases from J; junction bases left unmatched: 5. Germline loops: CDR1 SEHNR, CDR2 FQNEAQ (reference sequence). CDR3 residues: CASSPGTSGPTDTQYF. In DNA form, the CDR3 reads TGTGCCAGCAGCCCCGGGACTAGCGGGCCCACAGATACGCAGTATTTT.

J is TRBJ2-5 and V is TRBV7-9; TRBD2 matches 9 bases. With 6 bases clipped from V and 5 bases from J, the junction kept 10 bases outside the gene matches. CDR1 is SEHNR and CDR2 is FQNEAQ in the germline V gene (reference sequence). This CDR3 spans 15 amino acids. The CDR3 spells CASSSTGLAMETQYF. The CDR3 region has the DNA TGTGCCAGCAGTTCCACGGGACTAGCTATGGAGACCCAGTACTTC.

The sample holds a few counts of this clone. V and J are TRBV5-6 and TRBJ2-7; D gene uncertain. Germline-derived CDR1 and CDR2 are SGHDT and YYEEEE. The CDR3 has 13 residues. The V gene lost 7 bases and the J gene lost 3 bases, with 14 bases spanning the gap. CDR3 loop: CASGDKVIYEQYF. DNA of the CDR3: TGTGCCAGCGGCGACAAGGTCATCTACGAGCAGTACTTC.

This clone was recorded only once. The chain is built from TRBV7-8 and TRBJ1-4; tentative D call: TRBD1 (6 bases). Germline values: CDR1 SGHVS, CDR2 FQNEAQ. This CDR3 has 13 residues. Trimming pared 5 bases from V and 6 bases from J, leaving 10 bases between. The CDR3 sequence: CASSQTGYEKLFF. CDR3 bases: TGTGCCAGCAGCCAGACAGGCTATGAAAAACTGTTTTTT.

This CDR3 is CASSPGQMYYGYTF. DNA of the CDR3: TGTGCCAGCAGTCCGGGACAAATGTACTATGGCTACACCTTC. This chain uses TRBV27 with TRBJ1-2, with D possibly TRBD1 on 6 matching bases. Trimming stripped 5 bases from V and 3 bases from J, with 13 bases between. There are 14 residues in the CDR3. In germline, CDR1 is MNHEY, CDR2 SMNVEV (reference sequence).

The gene calls are TRBV7-2 and TRBJ2-3; D might be TRBD1 (5 bases). This CDR3 has 13 amino acids. Germline CDR1 reads SGHTA; CDR2 reads FQGNSA. With 2 bases removed from V and 8 bases from J, the gap between germline ends came to 11 bases. CDR3 nucleotide sequence: TGTGCCAGCAGCTTATTCACTCAGGGTACGCAGTATTTT. Translation gives CASSLFTQGTQYF.

The chain couples TRBV7-9 to TRBJ1-4, with D hard to call. Germline assignment: CDR1 SEHNR and CDR2 FQNEAQ (reference sequence). This CDR3 comprises 16 residues. The V end lost 1 base, the J end lost 2 bases, and 11 bases lay between the germline ends. CDR3 DNA sequence: TGTGCCAGCAGCTTAGGCAGAGGTCTTACTAATGAAAAACTGTTTTTT. It codes for CASSLGRGLTNEKLFF.

The rearrangement links TRBV5-4 to TRBJ2-5, with D possibly being TRBD1 (6 bases). There are 15 residues in the CDR3. Trimming stripped 1 base from V and 1 base from J, with 11 bases between. Looked up from germline, CDR1 is SGHNT and CDR2 is YYREEE (reference sequence). The CDR3 loop is CASSLSRTAQETQYF. In DNA form, the CDR3 reads TGTGCCAGCAGCTTGTCCCGGACAGCCCAAGAGACCCAGTACTTC.

The chain joins TRBV29-1 to TRBJ2-2, with D possibly being TRBD1 (6 bases). The germline gives CDR1 SQVTM, CDR2 ANQGSEA. Trimming stripped 6 bases from V and 6 bases from J, with 14 bases between. This CDR3 is 13 amino acids long. DNA for the CDR3: TGCAGCGTGGGAGACAGGCTTTCCGGGGAGCTGTTTTTT. Translated, it gives CSVGDRLSGELFF.

The rearrangement links TRBV18 to TRBJ1-1; a possible D gene is TRBD1 (5 bases). The CDR3 is 14 amino acids. Germline CDR1 and CDR2: KGHSH and LQKENI. Trimming took 0 bases from V and 4 from J, leaving 9 bases between them. CDR3 sequence reads: CASSPPMGGTEAFF. The CDR3 DNA sequence: TGTGCCAGCTCACCACCAATGGGGGGCACTGAAGCTTTCTTT.

The CDR3: CASSLNSISGMDQETQYF. The CDR3 DNA follows: TGTGCCAGCAGCTTAAATTCAATCAGTGGGATGGACCAAGAGACCCAGTACTTC. The chain recombines TRBV7-2 with TRBJ2-5; D gene uncertain. V was trimmed by 2 bases and J by 0 bases, leaving 19 bases between them. CDR3 length equals 18 residues. Germline CDR1 reads SGHTA; CDR2 reads FQGNSA.

The chain is built from TRBV19 and TRBJ1-5; possibly TRBD1 for D (5 bases). The germline V gene has CDR1 LNHDA and CDR2 SQIVND (reference sequence). This CDR3 has 14 amino acids. Trimming cost V 3 bases and J 4 bases, with 10 bases left between them. The CDR3 reads CASSMWGNNQPQHF. For the CDR3, the DNA is TGTGCCAGTAGTATGTGGGGGAATAATCAGCCCCAGCATTTT.

This chain connects TRBV18 to TRBJ2-5; possible D gene TRBD2, 5 bases. The CDR3 runs 14 residues. Trimming left V 3 bases short and J 2 bases short, with 10 bases between. CDR1 and CDR2 (germline): KGHSH, LQKENI. Written as DNA, the CDR3 is TGTGCCAGCTCACCTTCTGAGGGACAAGAGACCCAGTACTTC. Protein: CASSPSEGQETQYF. Full variable domain (outside the CDR3, taken from reference TRBV18 and TRBJ2-5): NAGVMQNPRHLVRRRGQEARLRCSPMKGHSHVYWYRQLPEEGLKFMVYLQKENIIDESGMPKERFSAEFPKEGPSILRIQQVVRGDSAAYFCASSPSEGQETQYFGPGTRLLVL.

The V gene is TRBV12-5, the J gene TRBJ1-2; 8 positions match TRBD1. V shed 7 bases and J 7 bases; nucleotides not matched to a gene: 5. Germline assignment: CDR1 LGHNT and CDR2 FRNRAP. This CDR3 region has 12 residues. The CDR3 loop is CASAPGGSGYTF. The DNA for the CDR3 is TGTGCTAGTGCCCCAGGGGGCTCTGGCTACACCTTC.

To note about this clone: One end of the junction is discordant with germline, which a read error may explain. V is TRBV20-1 and J is TRBJ1-2; D remains unclear. Germline V gene sequence: CDR1 DFQATT, CDR2 SNEGSKA (reference sequence). CDR3 length equals 11 residues. The CDR3 here is CSARVGSGYTF. Written as DNA, the CDR3 is TGCAGTGCCAGAGTAGGTTCTGGCTACACCTTC.

J is TRBJ2-5 and V is TRBV15, with 10 bases matching TRBD1. CDR3 length: 18 amino acids. Germline V gene lookup returns CDR1 LNHNV and CDR2 YYDKDF (reference sequence). Trimming removed 5 bases from V and 2 bases from J; junction bases left unmatched: 14. The CDR3, as DNA: TGTGCCACCAGCGCCGGGGACAGGGGTTTGTTAGGGCAAGAGACCCAGTACTTC. The encoded protein is CATSAGDRGLLGQETQYF.

The rearrangement links TRBV30 to TRBJ2-5; a weak D match, TRBD1 (6 bases). The CDR3 has 13 residues. Trimming cost V 3 bases and J 7 bases, with 15 bases left between them. Germline loops: CDR1 GTSNPN, CDR2 SVGIG (reference sequence). DNA of the CDR3: TGTGCCTGGAGCAGGGACACTTCTGTGACCCAGTACTTC. The encoded protein is CAWSRDTSVTQYF.

The chain recombines TRBV19 with TRBJ2-6; no definite D call. Germline V gives CDR1 LNHDA, CDR2 SQIVND (reference sequence). Trimming took 1 base from V and 0 from J, leaving 7 bases between them. This CDR3 has 16 residues. The CDR3 sequence: CASSIVSVSGANVLTF. CDR3 bases: TGTGCCAGTAGTATAGTTTCAGTCTCTGGGGCCAACGTCCTGACTTTC.

V and J are TRBV9 and TRBJ1-2; no definite D call. Germline V gene sequence: CDR1 SGDLS, CDR2 YYNGEE. The CDR3 is 13 residues long. Trimming took off 4 bases at V and 8 bases at J, with 15 bases between the two ends. CDR3 in DNA: TGTGCCAGCAGCTCTAACCCCCCATGGGGCTACACCTTC. Protein sequence: CASSSNPPWGYTF.

The gene calls are TRBV9 and TRBJ2-7; D may be TRBD1 (5 bases). The CDR3 sequence is 14 residues long. Germline V gene data show CDR1 as SGDLS and CDR2 as YYNGEE. V lost 3 bases to trimming and J lost 4 bases, with 14 bases between them. The DNA for the CDR3 is TGTGCCAGCAGCGACCGACAGACCTCTTACGAGCAGTACTTC. Residues: CASSDRQTSYEQYF.

This clone is a singleton in its sample. The chain combines TRBV9 with TRBJ2-7; possible D gene TRBD2, 5 bases. V lost 0 bases to trimming and J lost 5 bases, with 6 bases between them. CDR3 size: 12 residues. Germline values: CDR1 SGDLS, CDR2 YYNGEE. The CDR3 spells CASSVGGNEQYF. CDR3 nucleotides: TGTGCCAGCAGCGTAGGAGGGAACGAGCAGTACTTC.

V gene TRBV5-1 combines with J gene TRBJ2-1, with D possibly matching TRBD1 (6 bases). V shed 7 bases and J shed 7 bases, with 18 bases lying between them. Looked up from germline, CDR1 is SGHRS and CDR2 is YFSETQ. This CDR3 is 14 amino acids long. The CDR3: CASAREQGRNEQFF. The CDR3 coding sequence is TGCGCCAGCGCTAGGGAACAGGGACGGAATGAGCAGTTCTTC. Based on the CDR3 plus reference TRBV5-1 and TRBJ2-1, the full variable domain is KAGVTQTPRYLIKTRGQQVTLSCSPISGHRSVSWYQQTPGQGLQFLFEYFSETQRNKGNFPGRFSGRQFSNSRSEMNVSTLELGDSALYLCASAREQGRNEQFFGPGTRLTVL.

V usage is TRBV7-6 and J usage is TRBJ2-1; D is perhaps TRBD1 or TRBD2 (5 bases each). Looked up from germline, CDR1 is SGHVS and CDR2 is FNYEAQ. The CDR3 contains 19 residues. V was pared by 0 bases and J by 0 bases, with 18 bases between. Here the CDR3 reads CASSLAEAGLGSSYNEQFF. DNA for the CDR3: TGTGCCAGCAGCTTAGCGGAGGCAGGGTTAGGATCCTCCTACAATGAGCAGTTCTTC. Together with reference TRBV7-6 and TRBJ2-1, the CDR3 gives the full variable domain: GAGVSQSPRYKVTKRGQDVALRCDPISGHVSLYWYRQALGQGPEFLTYFNYEAQQDKSGLPNDRFSAERPEGSISTLTIQRTEQRDSAMYRCASSLAEAGLGSSYNEQFFGPGTRLTVL.

The V and J genes are TRBV11-3 and TRBJ2-1; no definite D call. Germline CDR1 SGHNT, CDR2 YENEEA. V lost 0 bases and J 9 bases, leaving 9 bases between the germline ends. The CDR3 runs to 13 residues. The CDR3 sequence: CASSLEGSGEQFF. The DNA for the CDR3 is TGTGCCAGCAGCTTAGAGGGGTCGGGTGAGCAGTTCTTC.

The rearrangement joins TRBV18 to TRBJ1-6, with 8 bases identical to TRBD1. The germline CDR1 and CDR2 sequences are KGHSH and LQKENI. The CDR3 is 18 residues long. V shed 3 bases and J 8 bases; nucleotides not matched to a gene: 15. The CDR3 spells CASSPSSLTATGDSPLHF. The CDR3 DNA follows: TGTGCCAGCTCACCGAGTTCGTTGACAGCGACAGGGGATTCACCCCTCCACTTT.

V usage is TRBV6-5 and J usage is TRBJ2-7, with 9 positions matching TRBD1. The CDR3 extends over 15 amino acids. Germline-derived CDR1 and CDR2 are MNHEY and SVGAGI. Trimming at V came to 2 bases and at J to 3 bases, leaving 5 bases not matched to a gene. CDR3: CASSYRQGGIYEQYF. DNA for the CDR3: TGTGCCAGCAGTTACCGACAGGGGGGAATCTACGAGCAGTACTTC.

The chain is built from TRBV18 and TRBJ1-4, with D tentatively TRBD1 (5 bases). The CDR3 length is 14 residues. Trimming removed 2 bases at V and 1 base at J, with 5 bases between. In germline, CDR1 is KGHSH, CDR2 LQKENI. CDR3 loop: CASSPGGTNEKLFF. The CDR3 DNA reads TGTGCCAGCTCACCAGGGGGAACTAATGAAAAACTGTTTTTT.

The chain uses TRBV30 and TRBJ1-2, with D hard to call. Germline lookup yields CDR1 GTSNPN and CDR2 SVGIG (reference sequence). Deletions cut 4 bases from V and 4 bases from J, with 19 bases between. The CDR3 has 15 amino acids. CDR3 sequence (DNA): TGTGCCTGGAATGAATGCGTGGGATACTGCTATGGCTACACCTTC. Protein: CAWNECVGYCYGYTF.